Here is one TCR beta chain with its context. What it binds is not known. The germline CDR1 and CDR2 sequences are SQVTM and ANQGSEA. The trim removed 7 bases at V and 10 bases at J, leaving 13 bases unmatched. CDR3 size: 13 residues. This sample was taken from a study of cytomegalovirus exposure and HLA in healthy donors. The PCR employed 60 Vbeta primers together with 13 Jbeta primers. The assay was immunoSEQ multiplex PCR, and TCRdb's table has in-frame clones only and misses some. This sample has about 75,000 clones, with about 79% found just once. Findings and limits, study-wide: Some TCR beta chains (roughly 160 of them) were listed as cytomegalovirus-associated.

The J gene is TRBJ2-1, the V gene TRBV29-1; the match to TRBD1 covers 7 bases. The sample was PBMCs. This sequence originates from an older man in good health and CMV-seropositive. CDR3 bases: TGCAGCGCCAGACGGGACAGTGAAGGGGAGCAGTTCTTC. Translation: CSARRDSEGEQFF.